Below are 23 T cell receptor beta chains sequenced from a single sample in a study of T cell repertoires in ileal Crohn's disease. Data came from immunoSEQ multiplex PCR; TCRdb stores just in-frame clones and leaves some out. The table lists roughly 16,000 clones, about 93% of them singletons. The specimen was ileal tissue. These receptors were taken from an adult with Crohn's disease.

V is TRBV5-1 and J is TRBJ1-1; D ambiguous. The germline CDR1 and CDR2 sequences are SGHRS and YFSETQ. The CDR3 extends over 15 amino acids. The V and J ends lost 5 bases and 0 bases respectively, with 14 bases between them. CDR3 loop: CASRWQASMNTEAFF. The CDR3 DNA reads TGCGCCAGCAGGTGGCAGGCCTCTATGAACACTGAAGCTTTCTTT.

V and J are TRBV25-1 and TRBJ1-6; D is possibly TRBD1 (6 bases). The CDR3 length is 13 residues. Germline assignment: CDR1 MGHDK and CDR2 SYGVNS. The V and J ends lost 6 bases and 10 bases respectively, with 13 bases between them. CDR3 sequence (DNA): TGTGCCAGCAGCCCTCACAGGGAATCACCCCTCCACTTT. It specifies CASSPHRESPLHF. The variable domain in full, completed from reference TRBV25-1 and TRBJ1-6, reads EADIYQTPRYLVIGTGKKITLECSQTMGHDKMYWYQQDPGMELHLIHYSYGVNSTEKGDLSSESTVSRIRTEHFPLTLESARPSHTSQYLCASSPHRESPLHFGNGTRLTVT.

The chain carries TRBV30 and TRBJ1-2; 7 bases line up with TRBD1. The CDR3 consists of 12 residues. Germline-derived CDR1 and CDR2 are GTSNPN and SVGIG (reference sequence). J lost 4 bases, V lost 7 bases, and 6 bases had no gene match. The CDR3 DNA follows: TGTGCCTACAGGGGACCTGGCTATGGCTACACCTTC. Its protein product is CAYRGPGYGYTF.

The rearrangement links TRBV19 to TRBJ2-7, with D possibly matching TRBD2 (6 bases). The CDR3 has 14 amino acids. Germline-derived CDR1 and CDR2 are LNHDA and SQIVND (reference sequence). Trimming left V 3 bases short and J 0 bases short, with 9 bases between. This CDR3 reads CASSILGGSYEQYF. Here the CDR3 DNA reads TGTGCCAGTAGTATTTTGGGGGGCTCCTACGAGCAGTACTTC.

The genes are TRBV28 and TRBJ2-7; 8 bases fit TRBD1. Trimming at V came to 5 bases and at J to 4 bases, leaving 16 bases not matched to a gene. The CDR3 spans 17 residues. Germline V gives CDR1 MDHEN, CDR2 SYDVKM. CDR3 protein: CASSPAGTGKVGYEQYF. CDR3 DNA: TGTGCCAGCAGTCCGGCAGGGACAGGAAAGGTGGGTTACGAGCAGTACTTC.

On this clone itself: The junction differs from germline at one of its ends, possibly a read error. Other DNA sequences in this sample translate to the same CDR3. The chain recombines TRBV27 with TRBJ2-3; D may be TRBD2 (6 bases). The CDR3 length is 13 residues. Per the germline V gene, CDR1 is MNHEY and CDR2 is SMNVEV (reference sequence). The CDR3 region has the DNA TGTGCCAGCAGTTTATACGGGACTGGGACGCAGTACTTT. Residues: CASSLYGTGTQYF.

This clone was counted between two and nine times. The CDR3 DNA reads TGTGCCAGCTCACTCCAGGGGGCGGAGAATCAGCCCCAGCATTTT. It codes for CASSLQGAENQPQHF. This chain links TRBV18 with TRBJ1-5, with 8 bases identical to TRBD1. In germline, CDR1 is KGHSH, CDR2 LQKENI. J gave up 4 bases and V 4 bases, and 6 bases lay outside the gene matches. This CDR3 spans 15 amino acids. The full variable domain, in which reference TRBV18 and TRBJ1-5 provide the parts outside the CDR3, is NAGVMQNPRHLVRRRGQEARLRCSPMKGHSHVYWYRQLPEEGLKFMVYLQKENIIDESGMPKERFSAEFPKEGPSILRIQQVVRGDSAAYFCASSLQGAENQPQHFGDGTRLSIL.

The V gene is TRBV29-1, the J gene TRBJ2-7; a possible D gene is TRBD1 (6 bases). The V end lost 7 bases, the J end lost 1 base, and 17 bases lay between the germline ends. Germline loops: CDR1 SQVTM, CDR2 ANQGSEA. The CDR3 has 14 residues. The CDR3 here is CSAGYLQGSYEQYF. CDR3 nucleotides: TGCAGCGCCGGTTACTTACAGGGATCCTACGAGCAGTACTTC.

The CDR3 DNA is TGCGCCAGCAGCCAAGTCGGGCTAGCGGAAGAGACCCAGTACTTC. Its protein product is CASSQVGLAEETQYF. The chain combines TRBV4-1 with TRBJ2-5, with 7 bases matching TRBD2. CDR3 length: 15 residues. The V and J ends lost 1 base and 3 bases, in that order; junction bases with no gene match: 5. CDR1 and CDR2 (germline): MGHRA, YSYEKL.

This chain links TRBV27 with TRBJ1-2; a weak D match, TRBD1 (5 bases). Germline V CDR1 and CDR2: MNHEY, SMNVEV (reference sequence). The CDR3 consists of 15 residues. Trimming took 4 bases from V and 2 from J, leaving 14 bases between them. CDR3 amino acids: CASSSVSGGNYGYTF. The CDR3 bases are TGTGCCAGCAGTTCGGTCTCTGGGGGGAACTATGGCTACACCTTC.

This clone appeared a few times. The V gene is TRBV30, the J gene TRBJ1-3; no clear D gene. Per germline, CDR1 GTSNPN and CDR2 SVGIG (reference sequence). The V gene lost 2 bases and the J gene lost 0 bases, with 11 bases spanning the gap. The CDR3 has 15 residues. Written as DNA, the CDR3 is TGTGCCTGGAGTCCTAAATTGAGCTCTGGAAACACCATATATTTT. Residues: CAWSPKLSSGNTIYF.

The rearrangement links TRBV5-6 to TRBJ1-4; D not resolved. The CDR3 sequence is 15 residues long. Germline lookup yields CDR1 SGHDT and CDR2 YYEEEE. Trimming shortened V by 0 bases and J by 5 bases, and 11 bases separated the two germline ends. CDR3 region: CASSLVDYPNEKLFF. The CDR3 DNA is TGTGCCAGCAGCTTGGTAGACTACCCGAATGAAAAACTGTTTTTT.

Only a few counts were recorded for this clone. The chain uses TRBV12-2 and TRBJ2-7; TRBD2 is the table's D call and was not checked against the DNA. TRBV12-2 is noted as a pseudogene. There are 16 residues in the CDR3. The DNA of the CDR3 is TGTGCAAGTCGCTTGGGCCCTAGCGGGGGATCCTACGAGCAGTACTTC. It yields the protein CASRLGPSGGSYEQYF.

This chain uses TRBV7-2 with TRBJ1-2, with 8 nucleotides matching TRBD1. This CDR3 comprises 13 residues. Losses at the gene ends were 3 bases for V and 7 bases for J; bases not matched to a gene: 4. The germline CDR1 and CDR2 sequences are SGHTA and FQGNSA. CDR3 loop: CASSFRGPGGYTF. The CDR3 DNA is TGTGCCAGCAGCTTCAGGGGGCCGGGTGGCTACACCTTC.

This clone was recorded only once. V is TRBV25-1 and J is TRBJ1-5; TRBD1 matches at 9 bases. The CDR3 has 15 residues. Germline trimming cut 4 bases from V and 1 base from J; bases unmatched to any gene: 2. Germline V gene data show CDR1 as MGHDK and CDR2 as SYGVNS. For the CDR3, the DNA is TGTGCCAGCAGTGGGGACAGGGTGAGCAATCAGCCCCAGCATTTT. It specifies CASSGDRVSNQPQHF.

Only a few counts were recorded for this clone. This chain links TRBV6-1 with TRBJ1-6; D unclear. The CDR3 sequence is 16 residues long. The V gene's germline CDR1 is MNHNS and CDR2 SASEGT. With 3 bases removed from V and 10 bases from J, the gap between germline ends came to 19 bases. The CDR3 protein is CASSDYVRTVGSPLHF. The CDR3 DNA is TGTGCCAGCAGTGACTACGTCCGGACTGTAGGGTCACCCCTCCACTTT.

This clone was detected only a few times. This rearrangement joins TRBV19 to TRBJ2-1, with 8 bases that match TRBD2. V trimming: 0 bases; J trimming: 9 bases; junction bases outside the gene matches: 13. Germline loops: CDR1 LNHDA, CDR2 SQIVND (reference sequence). CDR3 size: 17 residues. The CDR3 region has the DNA TGTGCCAGTAGTATAGATGGTAGCGGGGATCTTGTCAGTGAGCAGTTCTTC. It translates to CASSIDGSGDLVSEQFF.

The CDR3 loop reads CASSPDRVQETQYF. The CDR3 region has the DNA TGTGCCAGCAGTCCGGACAGGGTCCAAGAGACCCAGTACTTC. V and J are TRBV27 and TRBJ2-5; 8 nucleotides line up with TRBD1. CDR3 size: 14 residues. Trimming cost V 5 bases and J 1 base; bases outside gene matches: 3. Germline lookup yields CDR1 MNHEY and CDR2 SMNVEV (reference sequence).

The chain carries TRBV5-4 and TRBJ1-2, with D perhaps matching TRBD1 (6 bases). CDR3 length: 12 residues. With 4 bases removed from V and 7 bases from J, the gap between germline ends came to 11 bases. CDR1 and CDR2 (germline): SGHNT, YYREEE (reference sequence). The CDR3 spells CASSPGVSGYTF. CDR3 nucleotide sequence: TGTGCCAGCAGCCCAGGGGTGAGTGGCTACACCTTC.

The genes are TRBV7-2 and TRBJ1-5; unclear D gene. The length of the CDR3 is 14 residues. Trimming took off 0 bases at V and 3 bases at J, with 6 bases between the two ends. Germline-derived CDR1 and CDR2 are SGHTA and FQGNSA. In DNA form, the CDR3 reads TGTGCCAGCAGCTTAGCGGCAGACAATCAGCCCCAGCATTTT. It translates to CASSLAADNQPQHF.

The genes are TRBV6-1 and TRBJ2-3, with D tentatively TRBD2 (5 bases). Germline-derived CDR1 and CDR2 are MNHNS and SASEGT. Trimming pared 2 bases from V and 4 bases from J, leaving 19 bases between. This CDR3 region has 17 residues. The CDR3 protein is CASSEYDYPEVADTQYF. CDR3 nucleotide sequence: TGTGCCAGCAGTGAATACGACTACCCTGAGGTGGCAGATACGCAGTATTTT.

The chain employs TRBV21-1 and TRBJ1-1. TRBV21-1 is a recognized pseudogene. The CDR3 has 14 amino acids. In DNA form, the CDR3 reads TGTGCCAGCAGCCCGAATCCTATGAACACTGAAGCTTTCTTT. Protein product: CASSPNPMNTEAFF.

The V and J genes are TRBV7-9 and TRBJ1-1; tentatively, D is TRBD1 (5 bases). This CDR3 is 14 amino acids long. V gave up 1 base and J gave up 4 bases, with 10 bases separating them. Per germline, CDR1 SEHNR and CDR2 FQNEAQ (reference sequence). The CDR3 sequence: CASSLEGRGTEAFF. CDR3 nucleotides: TGTGCCAGCAGCTTAGAGGGGCGAGGCACTGAAGCTTTCTTT. Complete variable domain (other parts from reference TRBV7-9 and TRBJ1-1): DTGVSQNPRHKITKRGQNVTFRCDPISEHNRLYWYRQTLGQGPEFLTYFQNEAQLEKSRLLSDRFSAERPKGSFSTLEIQRTEQGDSAMYLCASSLEGRGTEAFFGQGTRLTVV.